This T cell receptor (beta chain) was recovered during a study of T cells in Graves' hyperthyroidism and ophthalmopathy. The V gene lost 6 bases and the J gene lost 9 bases, with 15 bases spanning the gap. Germline-derived CDR1 and CDR2 are MNHNS and SASEGT. The CDR3 runs 13 residues. In regard to this clonotype: The antigen is undetermined.

TCR beta CDR3 sequences were amplified from RNA transcripts. The HTBI primer set was used in a first-round RT-PCR of the TCR CDR3. Each CDR3 protein gets one entry after TCRdb re-called the multiplex PCR reads with MiXCR. The top ten hold 34% of the sample, which has about 640,000 distinct CDR3 sequences, 20% seen once. The PBMCs were taken from under 12 ml of fresh peripheral blood. General study results and limits: In validation, the model predicted ophthalmopathy. These predictions came a median approximately six months before onset.

Sequencing used blood. The J gene is TRBJ2-1, the V gene TRBV6-1; D is possibly TRBD2 (6 bases). The source is a man aged 25-40 years with Graves' ophthalmopathy. The CDR3 here is CASRPGVVTEQFF. The CDR3 DNA follows: TGTGCCAGCAGGCCGGGAGTTGTCACTGAGCAGTTCTTC.